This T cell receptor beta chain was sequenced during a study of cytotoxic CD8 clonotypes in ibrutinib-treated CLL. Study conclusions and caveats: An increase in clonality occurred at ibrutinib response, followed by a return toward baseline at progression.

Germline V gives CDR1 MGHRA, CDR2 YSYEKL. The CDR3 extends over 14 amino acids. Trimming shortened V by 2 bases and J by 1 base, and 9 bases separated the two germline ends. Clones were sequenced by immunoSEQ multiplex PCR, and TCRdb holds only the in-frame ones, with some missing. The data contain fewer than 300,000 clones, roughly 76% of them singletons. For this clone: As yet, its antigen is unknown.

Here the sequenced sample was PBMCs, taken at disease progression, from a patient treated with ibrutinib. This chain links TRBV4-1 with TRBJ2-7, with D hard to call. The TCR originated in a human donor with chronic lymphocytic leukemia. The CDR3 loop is CASSQIWGSYEQYF. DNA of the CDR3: TGCGCCAGCAGCCAAATCTGGGGTTCCTACGAGCAGTACTTC.